A single sample is the source of the 30 T cell receptor beta chains below, sequenced in a study of blood T cell repertoires in COVID-19. The protocol was immunoSEQ multiplex PCR, while the TCRdb copy is restricted to in-frame clones and leaves out a portion. Among 100,000 or so clones listed, 85% were seen once. The sample consisted of peripheral blood. Source of these receptors: a man aged 55 to 70 with acute or convalescent COVID-19.

The V call is TRBV19, the J call TRBJ2-1; the D is unclear. Looked up from germline, CDR1 is LNHDA and CDR2 is SQIVND (reference sequence). There are 13 residues in the CDR3. The V gene lost 5 bases and the J gene lost 0 bases, with 5 bases spanning the gap. This CDR3 reads CASSSNSYNEQFF. CDR3 coding DNA: TGTGCCAGTAGTTCCAACTCCTACAATGAGCAGTTCTTC. The full variable domain, its missing parts supplied by reference TRBV19 and TRBJ2-1, is DGGITQSPKYLFRKEGQNVTLSCEQNLNHDAMYWYRQDPGQGLRLIYYSQIVNDFQKGDIAEGYSVSREKKESFPLTVTSAQKNPTAFYLCASSSNSYNEQFFGPGTRLTVL.

Details on this clone: The same CDR3 is also encoded by other DNA sequences in this sample. V and J are TRBV29-1 and TRBJ2-6; D gene uncertain. The CDR3 is made up of 13 amino acids. Germline V lookup: CDR1 SQVTM, CDR2 ANQGSEA. V gave up 6 bases and J gave up 0 bases, with 6 bases separating them. In DNA form, the CDR3 reads TGCAGCGTCGCGAGCTCTGGGGCCAACGTCCTGACTTTC. The encoded protein is CSVASSGANVLTF. The full variable domain, in which reference TRBV29-1 and TRBJ2-6 provide the parts outside the CDR3, is SAVISQKPSRDICQRGTSLTIQCQVDSQVTMMFWYRQQPGQSLTLIATANQGSEATYESGFVIDKFPISRPNLTFSTLTVSNMSPEDSSIYLCSVASSGANVLTFGAGSRLTVL.

V is TRBV21-1 and J is TRBJ1-5. TRBV21-1 is classified as a pseudogene. This CDR3 comprises 15 residues. The CDR3 DNA is TGTGCCAGCAGCGGCGGGGGGGACGGCAATCAGCCCCAGCATTTT. This codes for CASSGGGDGNQPQHF.

This clone was found once. The chain employs TRBV7-2 and TRBJ2-5; D is perhaps TRBD2 (5 bases). The CDR3 contains 14 residues. The germline V and J ends were trimmed by 0 bases and 7 bases, with 12 bases remaining between them. Germline V gene data show CDR1 as SGHTA and CDR2 as FQGNSA. The CDR3 loop reads CASSLASPGGTQYF. In DNA form, the CDR3 reads TGTGCCAGCAGCTTAGCCAGCCCAGGAGGGACCCAGTACTTC. Variable domain in full (rest from reference TRBV7-2 and TRBJ2-5): GAGVSQSPSNKVTEKGKDVELRCDPISGHTALYWYRQSLGQGLEFLIYFQGNSAPDKSGLPSDRFSAERTGGSVSTLTIQRTQQEDSAVYLCASSLASPGGTQYFGPGTRLLVL.

V and J are TRBV5-1 and TRBJ1-5; TRBD1 aligns across 9 bases. J gave up 4 bases and V 4 bases, and 3 bases lay outside the gene matches. The CDR3 sequence is 14 residues long. The V gene's germline CDR1 is SGHRS and CDR2 YFSETQ. This chain's CDR3 is CASSAGTGNQPQHF. DNA for the CDR3: TGCGCCAGCAGCGCAGGGACAGGGAATCAGCCCCAGCATTTT.

The chain uses TRBV4-1 and TRBJ2-5; 13 positions match TRBD2. The CDR3 consists of 16 residues. In germline, CDR1 is MGHRA, CDR2 YSYEKL. Unmatched junction bases numbered 2, after V lost 3 bases and J lost 1 base. CDR3 coding DNA: TGCGCCAGCAGCCAGGGACTAGCGGGAAGCCAAGAGACCCAGTACTTC. This sequence encodes CASSQGLAGSQETQYF.

V usage is TRBV18 and J usage is TRBJ1-3; D unclear. The CDR3 sequence is 18 residues long. Germline V lookup: CDR1 KGHSH, CDR2 LQKENI. Trimming removed 5 bases at V and 0 bases at J, with 20 bases between. The CDR3 coding sequence is TGTGCCAGCTCAACAGCCGCCGGGAGGGCTCACTCTGGAAACACCATATATTTT. The encoded protein is CASSTAAGRAHSGNTIYF.

The chain carries TRBV5-6 and TRBJ1-1, with TRBD1 matching over 8 bases. This CDR3 region has 15 residues. Germline-derived CDR1 and CDR2 are SGHDT and YYEEEE. Trimming took 0 bases from V and 5 from J; bases not matched to a gene: 6. The DNA of the CDR3 is TGTGCCAGCAGCTTGGGGACAGGGTTAGGGACTGAAGCTTTCTTT. Amino acid sequence: CASSLGTGLGTEAFF.

The CDR3 loop reads CAISESGGSLSNEQFF. CDR3 sequence (DNA): TGTGCCATCAGTGAGTCCGGCGGGAGCTTATCCAATGAGCAGTTCTTC. The chain combines TRBV10-3 with TRBJ2-1, with TRBD2 matching 7 bases. Germline lookup yields CDR1 ENHRY and CDR2 SYGVKD. The CDR3 loop spans 16 amino acids. Trimming at V came to 0 bases and at J to 6 bases, leaving 8 bases not matched to a gene.

CDR3 bases: TGTGCCAGCAGCCAAGAAATAAGCAGGGTTGGCGAGCAGTACTTC. Translation gives CASSQEISRVGEQYF. The chain employs TRBV3-1 (or the pseudogene TRBV3-2) and TRBJ2-7; D is possibly TRBD1 (5 bases). The germline gives CDR1 LGHDT, CDR2 YNNKEL (reference sequence). The V gene lost 0 bases and the J gene lost 6 bases, with 15 bases spanning the gap. The CDR3 contains 15 residues.

This chain uses TRBV6-2 or TRBV6-3 with TRBJ2-3; 8 bases map to TRBD2. V lost 2 bases, J lost 5 bases, and 9 bases stayed unmatched. The CDR3 is 16 amino acids. The germline gives CDR1 MNHEY, CDR2 SVGEGT. The CDR3 coding sequence is TGTGCCAGCAGTTACCGGTCGGGGGGGGCGAGAGATACGCAGTATTTT. This translates into CASSYRSGGARDTQYF.

In this sample, this clone turned up once. The chain joins TRBV6-5 to TRBJ2-2; D is unresolved. Between the trimmed V and J ends, which lost 6 bases and 0 bases, there was a span of 11 bases. This CDR3 is built from 15 residues. CDR1 is MNHEY and CDR2 is SVGAGI in the germline V gene. In DNA form, the CDR3 reads TGTGCCAGCAGCTCTAGGTCCCCGAACACCGGGGAGCTGTTTTTT. Translating gives CASSSRSPNTGELFF.

The chain has TRBV5-1 and TRBJ1-1; 9 positions match TRBD1. This CDR3 is built from 13 residues. The trim removed 2 bases at V and 11 bases at J, leaving 7 bases unmatched. Germline-derived CDR1 and CDR2 are SGHRS and YFSETQ. CDR3 DNA sequence: TGCGCCAGCAGCTTACTGGACAGGGGTTGGGCTTTCTTT. Translated: CASSLLDRGWAFF.

The chain carries TRBV24-1 and TRBJ2-2, with 9 bases aligning to TRBD2. Germline trimming cut 3 bases from V and 4 bases from J; bases unmatched to any gene: 8. The CDR3 runs to 17 residues. The germline V gene encodes CDR1 KGHDR and CDR2 SFDVKD. CDR3 nucleotides: TGTGCCACCAGTGATACTGGCGGGGGGGCTGTCACCGGGGAGCTGTTTTTT. Protein product: CATSDTGGGAVTGELFF.

This clone was counted only a few times. In DNA form, the CDR3 reads TGTGCCAGCAGTTTCGGTAACAATTCACCCCTCCACTTT. Translation gives CASSFGNNSPLHF. This chain connects TRBV12-3 or TRBV12-4 to TRBJ1-6, with D unresolved. The CDR3 is 13 residues long. Trimming left V 3 bases short and J 7 bases short, with 7 bases between.

In this sample, this clone turned up a few times. V and J are TRBV5-4 and TRBJ1-2; 10 nucleotides agree with TRBD1. Unmatched junction bases numbered 10, after V lost 3 bases and J lost 2 bases. This CDR3 is built from 17 residues. CDR1 and CDR2 from the germline V gene are SGHNT and YYREEE (reference sequence). CDR3 nucleotides: TGTGCCAGCAGCTCCGGGACAGGGGCCCGGGTCAACTATGGCTACACCTTC. It codes for CASSSGTGARVNYGYTF.

This chain joins TRBV24-1 and TRBJ2-2, with a tentative D call TRBD2 (5 bases). Trimming pared 5 bases from V and 5 bases from J, leaving 14 bases between. Per the germline V gene, CDR1 is KGHDR and CDR2 is SFDVKD. There are 15 residues in the CDR3. The CDR3 loop reads CATSASGEWTGELFF. CDR3 DNA: TGTGCCACCAGTGCCAGCGGAGAATGGACCGGGGAGCTGTTTTTT.

DNA of the CDR3: TGCGCCAGCAGCTTGGTGAAACTAGCGGGGGGAAGCCAAGAGACCCAGTACTTC. Residues: CASSLVKLAGGSQETQYF. The V call is TRBV5-1, the J call TRBJ2-5; 12 bases map to TRBD2. Germline values: CDR1 SGHRS, CDR2 YFSETQ. Trimming at V came to 0 bases and at J to 1 base, leaving 7 bases not matched to a gene. The CDR3 is made up of 18 amino acids.

The chain employs TRBV9 and TRBJ2-5, with 9 bases identical to TRBD2. Germline lookup yields CDR1 SGDLS and CDR2 YYNGEE. The junction had 5 bases not matched to a gene; V was cut back by 4 bases and J by 1 base. The CDR3 runs 15 residues. The CDR3 region has the DNA TGTGCCAGCAGCCCCGCGGGGGGGACCCAAGAGACCCAGTACTTC. Translation gives CASSPAGGTQETQYF.

This chain uses TRBV24-1 with TRBJ2-1, with no clear D. Germline CDR1 KGHDR, CDR2 SFDVKD. The CDR3 is 14 residues long. V shed 4 bases and J shed 3 bases, with 9 bases lying between them. Written as DNA, the CDR3 is TGTGCCACCAGTGAGGCAGGTAGCTACAATGAGCAGTTCTTC. Translating it yields CATSEAGSYNEQFF.

V and J are TRBV7-3 and TRBJ2-5; 7 bases match TRBD2. Germline assignment: CDR1 SGHTA and CDR2 FQGTGA. The CDR3 is 13 residues long. J was trimmed by 7 bases and V by 3 bases; bases with no gene match: 5. The CDR3 DNA sequence: TGTGCCAGCAGCTTCGGACTAGAAGGGACCCAGTACTTC. Encoded protein: CASSFGLEGTQYF.

The sample holds one count of this clone. The chain links TRBV7-9 to TRBJ1-1; no clear D gene. Germline assignment: CDR1 SEHNR and CDR2 FQNEAQ (reference sequence). The CDR3 is made up of 12 amino acids. Trimming shortened V by 0 bases and J by 13 bases, and 12 bases separated the two germline ends. The CDR3 bases are TGTGCCAGCAGCTTAGCCGGGGTCGAGGGTTTCTTT. Encoded protein: CASSLAGVEGFF.

The chain couples TRBV29-1 to TRBJ2-1; 7 bases fit TRBD2. There are 17 residues in the CDR3. With 1 base clipped from V and 5 bases from J, the junction kept 14 bases outside the gene matches. Germline values: CDR1 SQVTM, CDR2 ANQGSEA. DNA of the CDR3: TGCAGCGTTGAAGGAGCTAGCGGACATCTAGCAGACAATGAGCAGTTCTTC. Translating it yields CSVEGASGHLADNEQFF.

The CDR3 loop is CASSSEGSYEQYF. In nucleotides, the CDR3 is TGTGCCAGCAGCTCAGAGGGATCCTACGAGCAGTACTTC. The V gene is TRBV7-3, the J gene TRBJ2-7, with D possibly being TRBD2 (5 bases). The CDR3 totals 13 residues. Germline loops: CDR1 SGHTA, CDR2 FQGTGA. The germline V and J ends were trimmed by 4 bases and 1 base, with 8 bases remaining between them.

J is TRBJ1-5 and V is TRBV19; 7 nucleotides line up with TRBD1. CDR1 and CDR2 from the germline V gene are LNHDA and SQIVND (reference sequence). V lost 4 bases to trimming and J lost 6 bases; unmatched junction nucleotides: 6. This CDR3 is 14 amino acids long. CDR3 loop: CASSSQGGSQPQHF. CDR3 DNA: TGTGCCAGTAGTAGCCAGGGGGGTAGTCAGCCCCAGCATTTT.

This rearrangement joins TRBV19 to TRBJ2-7; D unclear. Germline V CDR1 and CDR2: LNHDA, SQIVND (reference sequence). Trimming removed 3 bases at V and 6 bases at J, with 12 bases between. This CDR3 contains 13 residues. CDR3 nucleotide sequence: TGTGCCAGTAGTATTGACGGCCGGAGCGAGCAGTACTTC. It codes for CASSIDGRSEQYF.

In its sample, this clone was seen once. The V call is TRBV6-6, the J call TRBJ1-1, with 11 nucleotides matching TRBD1. The length of the CDR3 is 14 residues. Germline V gene sequence: CDR1 MNHNY, CDR2 SVGAGI (reference sequence). V gave up 5 bases and J gave up 8 bases; unmatched junction bases: 7. CDR3 loop: CASSEDRGLSEAFF. CDR3 bases: TGTGCCAGCAGTGAGGACAGGGGGCTATCGGAAGCTTTCTTT.

V and J are TRBV2 and TRBJ1-1; D unresolved. This CDR3 spans 17 amino acids. Deletions cut 2 bases from V and 0 bases from J, with 16 bases between. Germline CDR1 and CDR2: SNHLY and FYNNEI. CDR3 DNA sequence: TGTGCCAGCAGTGAATACAGCTTCCTTTACATGAACACTGAAGCTTTCTTT. Protein product: CASSEYSFLYMNTEAFF.

The genes are TRBV5-1 and TRBJ1-2; TRBD1 might be the D (5 bases). Trimming left V 0 bases short and J 0 bases short, with 9 bases between. Per the germline V gene, CDR1 is SGHRS and CDR2 is YFSETQ. The CDR3 covers 15 residues. Written as DNA, the CDR3 is TGCGCCAGCAGCTTGGAAACAGGCGCTAACTATGGCTACACCTTC. The encoded protein is CASSLETGANYGYTF.

V and J are TRBV30 and TRBJ1-2; 10 bases fit TRBD1. The CDR3 loop spans 13 amino acids. V gave up 5 bases and J gave up 8 bases; unmatched junction bases: 8. Germline V gives CDR1 GTSNPN, CDR2 SVGIG (reference sequence). The CDR3 DNA sequence: TGTGCCTGGGGGCGGGACAGGGGCGACGGCTACACCTTC. Protein product: CAWGRDRGDGYTF. The full variable domain, rest sourced from reference TRBV30 and TRBJ1-2, is SQTIHQWPATLVQPVGSPLSLECTVEGTSNPNLYWYRQAAGRGLQLLFYSVGIGQISSEVPQNLSASRPQDRQFILSSKKLLLSDSGFYLCAWGRDRGDGYTFGSGTRLTVV.